The 5 T cell receptor beta chains given below trace back to one sample, sequenced in a study of shared clonotypes between healthy human individuals. Sequenced by immunoSEQ multiplex PCR; TCRdb stores in-frame clones only, minus some. The sample has 1.5 million to 2.5 million clones, approximately 94% seen once. CD45RO-negative, CCR7-selected cells formed the naive CD8 fraction, which excluded terminally differentiated effector memory CD45RA+ cells. Material: naive CD8+ T cells sorted from blood. These receptors came from a man between 18 and 29 years old in good health.

Details on this clone: Other DNA sequences in this specimen translate into the identical CDR3. The chain joins TRBV28 to TRBJ2-5; 7 bases are a match to TRBD1. The CDR3 sequence is 13 residues long. J lost 3 bases, V lost 2 bases, and 0 bases had no gene match. CDR1 and CDR2 from the germline V gene are MDHEN and SYDVKM. CDR3 DNA: TGTGCCAGCAGTTTAACAGGGGAAGAGACCCAGTACTTC. Amino acid sequence: CASSLTGEETQYF.

The V and J genes are TRBV27 and TRBJ1-2; D gene unclear. Germline lookup yields CDR1 MNHEY and CDR2 SMNVEV (reference sequence). CDR3 length equals 12 residues. The V and J ends lost 5 bases and 2 bases respectively, with 6 bases between them. The CDR3 loop reads CASSPDNYGYTF. The CDR3 nucleotides are TGTGCCAGCAGTCCCGACAACTATGGCTACACCTTC.

The chain employs TRBV6-1 and TRBJ1-6; D remains ambiguous. The length of the CDR3 is 15 residues. V gave up 3 bases and J gave up 6 bases, with 12 bases separating them. The germline CDR1 and CDR2 sequences are MNHNS and SASEGT. The CDR3 coding sequence is TGTGCCAGCAGTGATTTAATGGGAAGTAATTCACCCCTCCACTTT. Encoded protein: CASSDLMGSNSPLHF.

This clone has just one count. The V call is TRBV27, the J call TRBJ2-2; D gene ambiguous. The CDR3 totals 13 residues. From germline, CDR1 is MNHEY and CDR2 SMNVEV (reference sequence). Trimming removed 2 bases from V and 6 bases from J, with 7 bases in between. The CDR3 DNA follows: TGTGCCAGCAGTTTAACTTACCCCGGGGAGCTGTTTTTT. This gives the protein CASSLTYPGELFF.

The genes are TRBV4-3 and TRBJ2-7; TRBD1 might be the D (6 bases). V was clipped by 2 bases and J by 2 bases, with 7 bases between them. The CDR3 is made up of 13 amino acids. Germline-derived CDR1 and CDR2 are LGHNA and YSLEER. CDR3: CASSQYRAYEQYF. The CDR3 region has the DNA TGCGCCAGCAGCCAATACAGGGCCTACGAGCAGTACTTC.